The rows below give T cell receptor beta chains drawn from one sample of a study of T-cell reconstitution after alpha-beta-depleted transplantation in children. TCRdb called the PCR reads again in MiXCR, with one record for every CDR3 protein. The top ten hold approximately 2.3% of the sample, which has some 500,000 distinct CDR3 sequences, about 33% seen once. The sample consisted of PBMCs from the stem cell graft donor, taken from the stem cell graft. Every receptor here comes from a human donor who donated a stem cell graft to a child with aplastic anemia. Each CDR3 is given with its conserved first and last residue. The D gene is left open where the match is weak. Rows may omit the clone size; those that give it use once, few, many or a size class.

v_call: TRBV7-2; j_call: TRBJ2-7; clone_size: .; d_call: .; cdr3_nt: TGTGCCAGCAGCTTAGAGATGAGGAACGAGCAGTACTTC; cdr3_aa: CASSLEMRNEQYF
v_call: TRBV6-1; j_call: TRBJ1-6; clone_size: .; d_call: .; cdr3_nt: TGTGCCAGCAGTGAATTCAAGGGTGAGAGGGATTCACCCCTCCACTTT; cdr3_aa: CASSEFKGERDSPLHF
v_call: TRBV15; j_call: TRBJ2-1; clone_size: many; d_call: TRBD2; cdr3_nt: TGTGCCACCAGCAGGGGAACTAGCGGGTACAATGAGCAGTTCTTC; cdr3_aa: CATSRGTSGYNEQFF
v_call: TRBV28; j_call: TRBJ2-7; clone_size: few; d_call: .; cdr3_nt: TGTGCCAGCAGTTCCGGCGTGGTGGGCGAGCAGTACTTC; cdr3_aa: CASSSGVVGEQYF
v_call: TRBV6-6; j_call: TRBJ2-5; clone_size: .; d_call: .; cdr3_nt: TGTGCCAGCAAATCTAGCAAAGAGACCCAGTACTTC; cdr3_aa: CASKSSKETQYF
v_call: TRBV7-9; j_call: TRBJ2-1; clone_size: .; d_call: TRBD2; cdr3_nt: TGTGCCAGCAGCCCAGTGCCTAGCGGGTACAATGAGCAGTTCTTC; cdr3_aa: CASSPVPSGYNEQFF
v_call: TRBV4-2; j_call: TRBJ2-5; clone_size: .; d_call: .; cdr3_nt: TGTGCCATCGGCTCCGGGCCCTTCCAAGAGACCCAGTACTTC; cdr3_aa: CAIGSGPFQETQYF
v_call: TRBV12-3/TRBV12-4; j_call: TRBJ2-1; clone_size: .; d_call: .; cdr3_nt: TGTGCCAGCAGTTTAACCCGGCCCCCCCGGTTCTTC; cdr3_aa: CASSLTRPPRFF
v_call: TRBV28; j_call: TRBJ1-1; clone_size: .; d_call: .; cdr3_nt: TGTGCCAGCAGCGTGGGACCCATATTCGAGAACACTGAAGCTTTCTTT; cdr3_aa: CASSVGPIFENTEAFF
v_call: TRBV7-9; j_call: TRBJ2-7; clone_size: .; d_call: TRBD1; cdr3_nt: TGTGCCAGCAGCATAACACGGACAGGGGGCGACACCTACGAGCAGTACTTC; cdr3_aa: CASSITRTGGDTYEQYF
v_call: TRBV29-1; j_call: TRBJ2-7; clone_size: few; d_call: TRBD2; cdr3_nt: TGCAGCGTTGAACACAGCGGGAGTTCCTACGAGCAGTACTTC; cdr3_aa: CSVEHSGSSYEQYF
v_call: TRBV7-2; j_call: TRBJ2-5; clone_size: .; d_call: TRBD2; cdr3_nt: TGTGCCAGCAGCCGCAAGACTAGCGGGAGGTGGGAGACCCAGTACTTC; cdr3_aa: CASSRKTSGRWETQYF
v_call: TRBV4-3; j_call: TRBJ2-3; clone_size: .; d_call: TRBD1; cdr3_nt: TGCGCCAGCAGCCAAGACATAAACAGGGGCTCTATCACAGATACGCAGTATTTT; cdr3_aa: CASSQDINRGSITDTQYF
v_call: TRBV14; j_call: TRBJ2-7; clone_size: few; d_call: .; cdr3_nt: TGTGCCAGCAGCCTCCTTGCCGGGGGACAATCTCACTACGAGCAGTACTTC; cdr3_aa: CASSLLAGGQSHYEQYF
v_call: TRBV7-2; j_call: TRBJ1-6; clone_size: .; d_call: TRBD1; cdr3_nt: TGTGCCAGCAGCCCGGGGCCGGGACAGGGCAGTTCACCCCTCCACTTT; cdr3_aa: CASSPGPGQGSSPLHF
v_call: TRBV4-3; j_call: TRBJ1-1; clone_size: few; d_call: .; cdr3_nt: TGCGCCAGCAGCCAATTGGAGGGTATCGACACTGAAGCTTTCTTT; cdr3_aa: CASSQLEGIDTEAFF
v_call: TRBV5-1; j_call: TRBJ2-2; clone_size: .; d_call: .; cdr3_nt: TGCGCCAGCAGCTTGAAGGGCAGCACGAACACCGGGGAGCTGTTTTTT; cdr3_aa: CASSLKGSTNTGELFF
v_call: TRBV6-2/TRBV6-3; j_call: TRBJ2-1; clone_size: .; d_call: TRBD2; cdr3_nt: TGTGCCAGCAGTTACTTACTAGCGGGTACCGGTGAGCAGTTCTTC; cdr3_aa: CASSYLLAGTGEQFF
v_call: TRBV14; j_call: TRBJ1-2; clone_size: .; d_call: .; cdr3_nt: TGTGCCAGCAGCCAGCTACAGCACTATGGCTACACCTTC; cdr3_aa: CASSQLQHYGYTF
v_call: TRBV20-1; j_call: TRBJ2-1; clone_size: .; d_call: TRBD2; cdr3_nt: TGCAGTGCTAGAGATCGGACTAGCGGGATCCTCAATGAGCAGTTCTTC; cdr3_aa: CSARDRTSGILNEQFF
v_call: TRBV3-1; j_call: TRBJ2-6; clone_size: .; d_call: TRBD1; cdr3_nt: TGTGCCAGCAGCCGAACAGGGGGCCCGAGCTCTGGGGCCAACGTCCTGACTTTC; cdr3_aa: CASSRTGGPSSGANVLTF
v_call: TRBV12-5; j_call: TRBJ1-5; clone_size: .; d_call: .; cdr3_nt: TGTGCTAGTGGTTTGGGAAGGGAACAGGGTAAGGTGGAGGGCAATCAGCCCCAGCATTTT; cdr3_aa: CASGLGREQGKVEGNQPQHF
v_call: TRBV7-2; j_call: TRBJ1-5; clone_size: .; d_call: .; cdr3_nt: TGTGCCAGCAGCTTATCCAGGGACAATCAGCCCCAGCATTTT; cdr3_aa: CASSLSRDNQPQHF
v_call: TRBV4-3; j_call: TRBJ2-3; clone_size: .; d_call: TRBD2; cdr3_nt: TGCGCCAGCAGCCAAGCATCTAGCGGGACGGGAGATACGCAGTATTTT; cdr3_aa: CASSQASSGTGDTQYF
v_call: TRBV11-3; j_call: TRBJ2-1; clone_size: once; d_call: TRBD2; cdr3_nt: TGTGCCAGCAGCTCCGGACTAGCGACGGGGGTCAATGAGCAGTTCTTC; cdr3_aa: CASSSGLATGVNEQFF
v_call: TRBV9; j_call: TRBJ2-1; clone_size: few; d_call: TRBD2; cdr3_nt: TGTGCCAGCAGCGTACGGACTAGCAGCTACAATGAGCAGTTCTTC; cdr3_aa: CASSVRTSSYNEQFF
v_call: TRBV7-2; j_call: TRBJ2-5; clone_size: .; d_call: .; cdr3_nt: TGTGCCAGCAGATTAAGAGGGACAAATAAAGAGACCCAGTACTTC; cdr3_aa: CASRLRGTNKETQYF
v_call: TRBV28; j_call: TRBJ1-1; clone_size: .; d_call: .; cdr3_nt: TGTGCCAGCAGTGTCGTGTCGGGGGGCGCCACTGAAGCTTTCTTT; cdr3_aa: CASSVVSGGATEAFF
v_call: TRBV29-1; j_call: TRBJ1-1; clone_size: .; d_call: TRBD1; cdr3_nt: TGCAGCTTATGGGGGACAGGGGACACTGAAGCTTTCTTT; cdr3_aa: CSLWGTGDTEAFF
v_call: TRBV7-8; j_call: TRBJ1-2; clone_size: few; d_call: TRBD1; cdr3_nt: TGTGCCAGCAGCCGCGCGGGATCCGGGACAGCCTATGGCTACACCTTC; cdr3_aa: CASSRAGSGTAYGYTF
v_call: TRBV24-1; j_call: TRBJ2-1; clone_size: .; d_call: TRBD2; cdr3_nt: TGTGCCACCAGTGATTCCCAGACTAGCGGGAGGGCCAGTGAGCAGTTCTTC; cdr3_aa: CATSDSQTSGRASEQFF
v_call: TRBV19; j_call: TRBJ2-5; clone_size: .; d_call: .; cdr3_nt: TGTGCCAGTAGTATTAGAATGGGAGAGACCCAGTACTTC; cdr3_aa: CASSIRMGETQYF
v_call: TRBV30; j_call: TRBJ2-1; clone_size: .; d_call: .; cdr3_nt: TGTGCCTGGAGAGGCTTAAGCGGAACCTACAATGAGCAGTTCTTC; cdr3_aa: CAWRGLSGTYNEQFF
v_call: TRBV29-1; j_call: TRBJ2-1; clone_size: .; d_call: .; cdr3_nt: TGCATGGGGGCTAGCCCTAACAATGAGCAGTTCTTC; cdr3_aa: CMGASPNNEQFF
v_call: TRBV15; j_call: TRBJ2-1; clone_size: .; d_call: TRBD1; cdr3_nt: TGTGCCACCAGCAGAGAGGGACAGGGTTACAATGAGCAGTTCTTC; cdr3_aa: CATSREGQGYNEQFF
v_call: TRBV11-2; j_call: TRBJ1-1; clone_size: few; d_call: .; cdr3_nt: TGTGCCAGCAGCTTTCACTGGGCGAACACTGAAGCTTTCTTT; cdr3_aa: CASSFHWANTEAFF
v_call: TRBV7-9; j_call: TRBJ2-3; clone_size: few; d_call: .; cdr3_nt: TGTGCCAGCAGCTATGGGGCCTACACAGATACGCAGTATTTT; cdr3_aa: CASSYGAYTDTQYF
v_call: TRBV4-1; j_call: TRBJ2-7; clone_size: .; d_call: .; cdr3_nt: TGCGCCAGCAGCCAAGCAGAGACGGGGCCCTACGAGCAGTACTTC; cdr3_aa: CASSQAETGPYEQYF